This T cell receptor beta chain was captured in a study of TIL therapy for anti-PD-1-resistant metastatic lung cancer. There are 13 residues in the CDR3. Trimming cost V 4 bases and J 3 bases; bases outside gene matches: 0. CDR1 is SGHTA, CDR2 FQGNSA, per germline. Specified time point: pre-treatment sample, taken before nivolumab and TIL therapy. This clone was seen just once. This was the immunoSEQ v3 assay. The repertoire was sequenced with immunoSEQ multiplex PCR; TCRdb's copy has only in-frame clones and lacks some. The data contain more than 35,000 clones, around 67% of them singletons. The sequence came from a person aged 25 to 80 with non-small cell lung cancer. This chain joins TRBV7-2 and TRBJ2-3; 8 bases fit TRBD1. The source material was blood, sampled at baseline. CDR3 in DNA: TGTGCCAGCAGCTGGACAGGGACAGATACGCAGTATTTT. It codes for CASSWTGTDTQYF.